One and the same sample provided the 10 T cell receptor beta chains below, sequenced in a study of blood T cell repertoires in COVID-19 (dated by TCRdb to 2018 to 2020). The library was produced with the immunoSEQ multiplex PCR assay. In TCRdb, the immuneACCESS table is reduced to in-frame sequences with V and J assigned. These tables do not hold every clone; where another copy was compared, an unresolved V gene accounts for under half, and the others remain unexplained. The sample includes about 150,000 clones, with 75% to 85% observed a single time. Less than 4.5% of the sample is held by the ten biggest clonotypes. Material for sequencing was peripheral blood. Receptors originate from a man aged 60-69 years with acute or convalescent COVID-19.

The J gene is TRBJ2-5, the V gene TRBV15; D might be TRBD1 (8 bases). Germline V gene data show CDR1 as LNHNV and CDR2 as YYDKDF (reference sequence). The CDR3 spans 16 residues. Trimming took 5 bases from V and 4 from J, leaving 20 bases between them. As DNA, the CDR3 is TGTGCCACCAGCGGGGGGGTGATGGGGACAGGAGAGACCCAGTACTTC. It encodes CATSGGVMGTGETQYF. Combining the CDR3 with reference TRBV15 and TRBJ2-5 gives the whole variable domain DAMVIQNPRYQVTQFGKPVTLSCSQTLNHNVMYWYQQKSSQAPKLLFHYYDKDFNNEADTPDNFQSRRPNTSFCFLDIRSPGLGDTAMYLCATSGGVMGTGETQYFGPGTRLLVL.

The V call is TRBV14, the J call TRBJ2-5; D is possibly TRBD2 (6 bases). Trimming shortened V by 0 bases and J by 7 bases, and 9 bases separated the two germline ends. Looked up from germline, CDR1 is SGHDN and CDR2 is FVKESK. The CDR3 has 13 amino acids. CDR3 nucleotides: TGTGCCAGCAGCCAAGAAATGGGAGGGACCCAGTACTTC. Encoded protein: CASSQEMGGTQYF.

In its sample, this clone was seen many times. The CDR3 sequence is CASSAGTSTGELFF. CDR3 nucleotides: TGTGCCAGCAGCGCGGGGACTAGCACCGGGGAGCTGTTTTTT. This chain joins TRBV9 and TRBJ2-2; 8 bases are shared with TRBD2. CDR1 is SGDLS, CDR2 YYNGEE, per germline. CDR3 size: 14 residues. V gave up 3 bases and J gave up 4 bases; unmatched junction bases: 2.

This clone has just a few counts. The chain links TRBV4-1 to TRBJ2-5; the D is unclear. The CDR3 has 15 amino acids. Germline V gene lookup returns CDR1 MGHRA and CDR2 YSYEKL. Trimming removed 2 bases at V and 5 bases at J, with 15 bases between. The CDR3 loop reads CASSQRPLERETQYF. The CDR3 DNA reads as TGCGCCAGCAGCCAACGGCCCCTAGAGAGGGAGACCCAGTACTTC.

The CDR3 bases are TGTGCCAGTAGTATTCGAATCGGGAATAATGAAAAACTGTTTTTT. It codes for CASSIRIGNNEKLFF. The chain joins TRBV19 to TRBJ1-4; D is unresolved. Trimming left V 3 bases short and J 4 bases short, with 12 bases between. The V gene's germline CDR1 is LNHDA and CDR2 SQIVND (reference sequence). The length of the CDR3 is 15 residues.

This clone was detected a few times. CDR3 in DNA: TGCGCCAGCAGCGCGGGAATCGGACGGAGGGATAACTATGGCTACACCTTC. It codes for CASSAGIGRRDNYGYTF. The V and J genes are TRBV5-1 and TRBJ1-2; D gene ambiguous. Trimming took off 4 bases at V and 1 base at J, with 20 bases between the two ends. The germline CDR1 and CDR2 sequences are SGHRS and YFSETQ. The CDR3 consists of 17 residues.

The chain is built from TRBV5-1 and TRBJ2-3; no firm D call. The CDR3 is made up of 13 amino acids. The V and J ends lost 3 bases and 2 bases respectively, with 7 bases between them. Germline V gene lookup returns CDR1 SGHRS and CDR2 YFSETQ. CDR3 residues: CASSSYNTDTQYF. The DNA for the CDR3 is TGCGCCAGCAGCTCTTACAACACAGATACGCAGTATTTT. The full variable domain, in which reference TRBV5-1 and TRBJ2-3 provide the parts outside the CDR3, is KAGVTQTPRYLIKTRGQQVTLSCSPISGHRSVSWYQQTPGQGLQFLFEYFSETQRNKGNFPGRFSGRQFSNSRSEMNVSTLELGDSALYLCASSSYNTDTQYFGPGTRLTVL.

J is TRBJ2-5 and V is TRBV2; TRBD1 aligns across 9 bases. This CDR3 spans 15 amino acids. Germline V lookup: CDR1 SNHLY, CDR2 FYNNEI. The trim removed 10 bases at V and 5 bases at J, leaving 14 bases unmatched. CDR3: CATLTGGRGPETQYF. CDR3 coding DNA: TGTGCCACTCTAACAGGGGGCCGAGGCCCTGAGACCCAGTACTTC.

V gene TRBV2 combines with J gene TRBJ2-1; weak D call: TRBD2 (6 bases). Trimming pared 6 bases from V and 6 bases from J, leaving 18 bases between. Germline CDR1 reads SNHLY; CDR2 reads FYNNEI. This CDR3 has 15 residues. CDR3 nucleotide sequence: TGTGCCAGCAGAACCGGGGGTTACGATGGCAATGAGCAGTTCTTC. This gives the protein CASRTGGYDGNEQFF.

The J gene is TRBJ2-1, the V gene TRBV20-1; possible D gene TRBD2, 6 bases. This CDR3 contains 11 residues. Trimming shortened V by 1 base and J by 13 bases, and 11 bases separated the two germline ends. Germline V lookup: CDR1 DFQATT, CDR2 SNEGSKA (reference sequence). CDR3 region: CSARGGDLQFF. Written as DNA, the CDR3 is TGCAGTGCTAGAGGGGGGGACCTTCAGTTCTTC.